This is a list of T cell receptor beta chains from one sample in a study of cytomegalovirus exposure and HLA in healthy donors. Profiled with immunoSEQ multiplex PCR; TCRdb holds only in-frame clones, not every one. The table has some 120,000 clones, more than 60% seen once. Sequencing was carried out using PBMCs. These receptors were obtained from a woman in her forties or fifties in good health and CMV-seropositive. Each CDR3 is given with its conserved first and last residue. The D gene is left open where the match is weak. Clone sizes are given selectively: once, few, many, or a class where the clone is expanded.

j_gene: TRBJ2-5
abundance: .
d_gene: .
v_gene: TRBV11-1
CDR3nt: TGTGCCAGCAGCCCGGGGACTCAAGGGACCCAGTACTTC
CDR3aa: CASSPGTQGTQYF

j_gene: TRBJ1-1
abundance: once
d_gene: .
v_gene: TRBV7-2
CDR3nt: TGTGCCAGCAGCTGGAGCGGGGGGTTGGGCACTGAAGCTTTCTTT
CDR3aa: CASSWSGGLGTEAFF

j_gene: TRBJ2-3
abundance: once
d_gene: TRBD2
v_gene: TRBV25-1
CDR3nt: TGTGCCAGCAGTGACCAGCCTAGCGGGGGTACAGATACGCAGTATTTT
CDR3aa: CASSDQPSGGTDTQYF

j_gene: TRBJ2-7
abundance: once
d_gene: .
v_gene: TRBV19
CDR3nt: TGTGCCAGTAGTATAGGACACGACTCCTACGAGCAGTACTTC
CDR3aa: CASSIGHDSYEQYF

j_gene: TRBJ2-3
abundance: once
d_gene: .
v_gene: TRBV9
CDR3nt: TGTGCCAGCAGCGTAGCTGGGGCCACAAGCACAGATACGCAGTATTTT
CDR3aa: CASSVAGATSTDTQYF

j_gene: TRBJ2-3
abundance: .
d_gene: TRBD2
v_gene: TRBV7-9
CDR3nt: TGTGCCAGCAGCTTAACGCTAGCGGGAGATACGCAGTATTTT
CDR3aa: CASSLTLAGDTQYF

j_gene: TRBJ2-5
abundance: .
d_gene: TRBD2
v_gene: TRBV4-3
CDR3nt: TGCGCCAGCAGCCAAGCCCCGGGACCCGTGGGGGGGGAGACCCAGTACTTC
CDR3aa: CASSQAPGPVGGETQYF

j_gene: TRBJ1-2
abundance: .
d_gene: .
v_gene: TRBV15
CDR3nt: TGTGCCACCAGCAGAGAGGCGAGGGCCTATGGCTACACCTTC
CDR3aa: CATSREARAYGYTF

j_gene: TRBJ2-6
abundance: .
d_gene: .
v_gene: TRBV7-3
CDR3nt: TGTGCCAGCAGCCCCCGTGGAGGGTCTGGGGCCAACGTCCTGACTTTC
CDR3aa: CASSPRGGSGANVLTF

j_gene: TRBJ1-2
abundance: .
d_gene: TRBD1
v_gene: TRBV11-1
CDR3nt: TGTGCCAGCAGCCCGGACAGGACCTATGGCTACACCTTC
CDR3aa: CASSPDRTYGYTF

j_gene: TRBJ2-7
abundance: .
d_gene: TRBD2
v_gene: TRBV7-2
CDR3nt: TGTGCCAGCAGCTTTCGGTCTAGCGGGGGGGCCAGCCCCTACGAGCAGTACTTC
CDR3aa: CASSFRSSGGASPYEQYF

j_gene: TRBJ2-7
abundance: few
d_gene: .
v_gene: TRBV6-5
CDR3nt: TGTGCCAGCAGTCCTCAGACAGGATCTCACTACGAGCAGTACTTC
CDR3aa: CASSPQTGSHYEQYF

j_gene: TRBJ2-1
abundance: once
d_gene: TRBD1
v_gene: TRBV28
CDR3nt: TGTGCCAGCAGTTTAAGGACAGGGGGCCCATACAATGAGCAGTTCTTC
CDR3aa: CASSLRTGGPYNEQFF

j_gene: TRBJ2-1
abundance: .
d_gene: TRBD2
v_gene: TRBV18
CDR3nt: TGTGCCAGCTCACCGACTAGCGGGAGTGAAAGAAATGAGCAGTTCTTC
CDR3aa: CASSPTSGSERNEQFF

j_gene: TRBJ1-2
abundance: .
d_gene: .
v_gene: TRBV5-1
CDR3nt: TGCGCCAGCAGCTTCCCGGGGTCGGGCGATGGCTACACCTTC
CDR3aa: CASSFPGSGDGYTF

j_gene: TRBJ2-7
abundance: .
d_gene: TRBD2
v_gene: TRBV6-6
CDR3nt: TGTGCCAGCACCCCCGGGACTAGCGGGAACTACGAGCAGTACTTC
CDR3aa: CASTPGTSGNYEQYF

j_gene: TRBJ2-3
abundance: .
d_gene: TRBD2
v_gene: TRBV15
CDR3nt: TGTGCCACCAGCGGACTAGCGAGGGTCGCAGATACGCAGTATTTT
CDR3aa: CATSGLARVADTQYF

j_gene: TRBJ2-7
abundance: .
d_gene: TRBD1
v_gene: TRBV27
CDR3nt: TGTGCCAGCAGTTTCCTACCGGGACAGGGGGCTTTCGAGCAGTACTTC
CDR3aa: CASSFLPGQGAFEQYF

j_gene: TRBJ1-5
abundance: .
d_gene: .
v_gene: TRBV4-1
CDR3nt: TGCGCCAGCAGCCGTGACAGGCTTAGCAATCAGCCCCAGCATTTT
CDR3aa: CASSRDRLSNQPQHF

j_gene: TRBJ2-1
abundance: .
d_gene: TRBD2
v_gene: TRBV25-1
CDR3nt: TGTGCCAGCAGTGAAACGGCTAGCGGGGTAAATGAGCAGTTCTTC
CDR3aa: CASSETASGVNEQFF

j_gene: TRBJ1-2
abundance: .
d_gene: .
v_gene: TRBV5-1
CDR3nt: TGCGCCAGCAGCCCCTTGGGACACTACGATGGCTACACCTTC
CDR3aa: CASSPLGHYDGYTF

j_gene: TRBJ1-4
abundance: .
d_gene: .
v_gene: TRBV11-2
CDR3nt: TGTGCCAGCAGCTTTGACAGCGCCGGGGAAAAACTGTTTTTT
CDR3aa: CASSFDSAGEKLFF

j_gene: TRBJ2-7
abundance: once
d_gene: TRBD2
v_gene: TRBV18
CDR3nt: TGTGCCAGCTCACCAGGACTAGCGGGAGGGCCCCACGAGCAGTACTTC
CDR3aa: CASSPGLAGGPHEQYF

j_gene: TRBJ2-3
abundance: few
d_gene: TRBD2
v_gene: TRBV9
CDR3nt: TGTGCCGCCGCGGGGGGGGCCAAGGGTAACACAGATACGCAGTATTTT
CDR3aa: CAAAGGAKGNTDTQYF

j_gene: TRBJ1-2
abundance: .
d_gene: .
v_gene: TRBV7-8
CDR3nt: TGTGCCAGCAGCTTAGCCATGAACAGGGCAAACTATGGCTACACCTTC
CDR3aa: CASSLAMNRANYGYTF

j_gene: TRBJ2-5
abundance: .
d_gene: .
v_gene: TRBV2
CDR3nt: TGTGCCAGCAGTGTACAGGGTCAAGAGACCCAGTACTTC
CDR3aa: CASSVQGQETQYF

j_gene: TRBJ2-7
abundance: .
d_gene: TRBD2
v_gene: TRBV12-5
CDR3nt: TGTGCTAGTGGTAAAACTAGCGGGGTTTACGAGCAGTACTTC
CDR3aa: CASGKTSGVYEQYF

j_gene: TRBJ2-1
abundance: .
d_gene: .
v_gene: TRBV7-9
CDR3nt: TGTGCCAGCAGCCAGCCCACAGGGAGCTCCTACAATGAGCAGTTCTTC
CDR3aa: CASSQPTGSSYNEQFF

j_gene: TRBJ1-1
abundance: .
d_gene: .
v_gene: TRBV19
CDR3nt: TGTGCCAGTAGTATGGGAGGGAACACTGAAGCTTTCTTT
CDR3aa: CASSMGGNTEAFF

j_gene: TRBJ1-2
abundance: .
d_gene: .
v_gene: TRBV4-3
CDR3nt: TGCGCCAGCAGCCCCAACCTACAGGAGAACTATGGCTACACCTTC
CDR3aa: CASSPNLQENYGYTF

j_gene: TRBJ1-2
abundance: once
d_gene: TRBD1
v_gene: TRBV2
CDR3nt: TGTGCCAGCAAGACAGGGTTGGGATTGAAGAACTATGGCTACACCTTC
CDR3aa: CASKTGLGLKNYGYTF

j_gene: TRBJ2-7
abundance: .
d_gene: TRBD1
v_gene: TRBV4-3
CDR3nt: TGCGCCAGCAGCCAGAACAGGGGATACGAGCAGTACTTC
CDR3aa: CASSQNRGYEQYF

j_gene: TRBJ1-1
abundance: .
d_gene: .
v_gene: TRBV6-1
CDR3nt: TGTGCCAGCAACAGCAGGGGCCATATGAACACTGAAGCTTTCTTT
CDR3aa: CASNSRGHMNTEAFF

j_gene: TRBJ1-3
abundance: .
d_gene: .
v_gene: TRBV5-1
CDR3nt: TGCGCCAGCAGCCCGGGTGGGGCTTTCAGCTCTGGAAACACCATATATTTT
CDR3aa: CASSPGGAFSSGNTIYF

j_gene: TRBJ2-1
abundance: .
d_gene: TRBD2
v_gene: TRBV27
CDR3nt: TGTGCCAGCAGTCCACTAGCGGGGCGCGTCGATGAGCAGTTCTTC
CDR3aa: CASSPLAGRVDEQFF

j_gene: TRBJ2-3
abundance: .
d_gene: TRBD2
v_gene: TRBV19
CDR3nt: TGTGCCAGTAGTATCGGGCGGGGGGACACAGATACGCAGTATTTT
CDR3aa: CASSIGRGDTDTQYF

j_gene: TRBJ2-1
abundance: .
d_gene: TRBD1
v_gene: TRBV11-1
CDR3nt: TGTGCCAGCAGCCTAGACAGGGGCGACGCTTACAATGAGCAGTTCTTC
CDR3aa: CASSLDRGDAYNEQFF

j_gene: TRBJ1-2
abundance: .
d_gene: TRBD1
v_gene: TRBV18
CDR3nt: TGTGCCAGCTCACCAGGACAGGGGCCGGCCGCGGGGGGCTACACCTTC
CDR3aa: CASSPGQGPAAGGYTF

j_gene: TRBJ1-4
abundance: .
d_gene: TRBD1
v_gene: TRBV6-6
CDR3nt: TGTGCCAGCAGTTACCGGACAGGGGCTAATGAAAAACTGTTTTTT
CDR3aa: CASSYRTGANEKLFF

j_gene: TRBJ1-1
abundance: few
d_gene: .
v_gene: TRBV7-9
CDR3nt: TGTGCCACTATGAGTAAGCGAGCTTCTGAAGCTTTCTTT
CDR3aa: CATMSKRASEAFF

j_gene: TRBJ2-7
abundance: .
d_gene: TRBD2
v_gene: TRBV9
CDR3nt: TGTGCCAGCAGCGTAGGGTTGGGGGGACTAGCGGGAGGCGAGCAGTACTTC
CDR3aa: CASSVGLGGLAGGEQYF

j_gene: TRBJ2-4
abundance: .
d_gene: TRBD2
v_gene: TRBV5-1
CDR3nt: TGCGCCAGCAGCTTGGAAGCGGGGGCCGAAAACATTCAGTACTTC
CDR3aa: CASSLEAGAENIQYF

j_gene: TRBJ2-1
abundance: .
d_gene: TRBD2
v_gene: TRBV5-5
CDR3nt: TGTGCCAGCAAAGCAGCGGGGGGGCTCTCTACCTACAATGAGCAGTTCTTC
CDR3aa: CASKAAGGLSTYNEQFF

j_gene: TRBJ2-2
abundance: .
d_gene: TRBD2
v_gene: TRBV6-6
CDR3nt: TGTGCCAGCAGTCCCTCAGCGGGAGGGGTCACCGGGGAGCTGTTTTTT
CDR3aa: CASSPSAGGVTGELFF

j_gene: TRBJ1-4
abundance: .
d_gene: TRBD1
v_gene: TRBV7-9
CDR3nt: TGTGCCAGCAGCTTAGGACAGGGTAGCGAAAAACTGTTTTTT
CDR3aa: CASSLGQGSEKLFF

j_gene: TRBJ1-2
abundance: .
d_gene: .
v_gene: TRBV19
CDR3nt: TGTGCCAGTAGGGCCCTGACCGGGAGGTATGATGGCTACACCTTC
CDR3aa: CASRALTGRYDGYTF

j_gene: TRBJ2-1
abundance: .
d_gene: .
v_gene: TRBV29-1
CDR3nt: TGCAGCGTTGAAAAGAGTCAGGGCTATGAGCAGTTCTTC
CDR3aa: CSVEKSQGYEQFF

j_gene: TRBJ1-1
abundance: .
d_gene: .
v_gene: TRBV5-1
CDR3nt: TGCGCCAGCTCCTTAAGAGAGGCGGGCAGAAACACTGAAGCTTTCTTT
CDR3aa: CASSLREAGRNTEAFF

j_gene: TRBJ1-1
abundance: .
d_gene: .
v_gene: TRBV10-3
CDR3nt: TGTGCCATCAGCGCGGTGAACACTGAAGCTTTCTTT
CDR3aa: CAISAVNTEAFF

j_gene: TRBJ2-2
abundance: .
d_gene: .
v_gene: TRBV29-1
CDR3nt: TGCAGCGTTATACTAGATAACACCGGGGAGCTGTTTTTT
CDR3aa: CSVILDNTGELFF

j_gene: TRBJ1-2
abundance: .
d_gene: TRBD1
v_gene: TRBV5-1
CDR3nt: TGCGCCAGCAGCTTGGATACCACAGGGGGCGGCTACACCTTC
CDR3aa: CASSLDTTGGGYTF

j_gene: TRBJ2-3
abundance: .
d_gene: TRBD1
v_gene: TRBV2
CDR3nt: TGTGCCAGCAACGGCAGGGGGTTGGGAGATACGCAGTATTTT
CDR3aa: CASNGRGLGDTQYF

j_gene: TRBJ1-2
abundance: .
d_gene: .
v_gene: TRBV30
CDR3nt: TGTGCCTGGAGTAAGACACCAGCTAACTATGGCTACACCTTC
CDR3aa: CAWSKTPANYGYTF

j_gene: TRBJ1-2
abundance: .
d_gene: TRBD1
v_gene: TRBV6-5
CDR3nt: TGTGCCAGCAGCCCTAGGACAGGGAATTTCTATGGCTACACCTTC
CDR3aa: CASSPRTGNFYGYTF

j_gene: TRBJ2-5
abundance: .
d_gene: .
v_gene: TRBV11-2
CDR3nt: TGTGCCAGCAGCTTTTCCACGGGGCAAGAGACCCAGTACTTC
CDR3aa: CASSFSTGQETQYF

j_gene: TRBJ1-6
abundance: once
d_gene: .
v_gene: TRBV5-6
CDR3nt: TGTGCCAGCCAACAGGGAATTAATTCACCCCTCCACTTT
CDR3aa: CASQQGINSPLHF

j_gene: TRBJ2-7
abundance: .
d_gene: TRBD2
v_gene: TRBV7-8
CDR3nt: TGTGCCAGCAGCCCCAGCCGAAGCGGGAACTACGAGCAGTACTTC
CDR3aa: CASSPSRSGNYEQYF

j_gene: TRBJ1-1
abundance: few
d_gene: TRBD1
v_gene: TRBV7-9
CDR3nt: TGTGCCAGCAGCCCGCGACAGGGTTTTAACACTGAAGCTTTCTTT
CDR3aa: CASSPRQGFNTEAFF

j_gene: TRBJ2-5
abundance: .
d_gene: .
v_gene: TRBV7-9
CDR3nt: TGTGCCAGCAGCTCTCTAGGGGGACCTCAAGAGACCCAGTACTTC
CDR3aa: CASSSLGGPQETQYF

j_gene: TRBJ1-5
abundance: .
d_gene: TRBD1
v_gene: TRBV6-6
CDR3nt: TGTGCCAGCACCACGGACAGGGCTGGCAATCAGCCCCAGCATTTT
CDR3aa: CASTTDRAGNQPQHF